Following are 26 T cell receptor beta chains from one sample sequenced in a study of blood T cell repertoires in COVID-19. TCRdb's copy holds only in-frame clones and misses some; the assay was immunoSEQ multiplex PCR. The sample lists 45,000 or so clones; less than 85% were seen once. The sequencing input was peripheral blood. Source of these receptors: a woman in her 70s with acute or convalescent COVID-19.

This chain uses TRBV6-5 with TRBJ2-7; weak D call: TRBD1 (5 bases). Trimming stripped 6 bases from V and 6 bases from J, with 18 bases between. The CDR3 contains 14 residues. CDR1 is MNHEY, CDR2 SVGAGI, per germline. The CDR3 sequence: CASRGRTQGGEQYF. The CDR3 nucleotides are TGTGCCAGCAGGGGCAGGACCCAGGGTGGCGAGCAGTACTTC.

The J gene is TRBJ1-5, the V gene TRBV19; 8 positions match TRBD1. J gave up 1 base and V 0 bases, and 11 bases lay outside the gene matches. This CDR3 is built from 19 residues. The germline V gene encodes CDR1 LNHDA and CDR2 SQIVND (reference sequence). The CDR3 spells CASSIEVRGRITSNQPQHF. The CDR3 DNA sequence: TGTGCCAGTAGTATAGAGGTCAGGGGGCGCATCACGAGCAATCAGCCCCAGCATTTT.

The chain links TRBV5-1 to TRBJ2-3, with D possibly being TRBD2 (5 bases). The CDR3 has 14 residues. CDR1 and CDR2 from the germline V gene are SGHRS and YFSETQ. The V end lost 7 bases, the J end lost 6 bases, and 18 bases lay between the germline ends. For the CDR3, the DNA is TGCGCCAGCTCCAACCCCACACTAGGTGATACGCAGTATTTT. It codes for CASSNPTLGDTQYF.

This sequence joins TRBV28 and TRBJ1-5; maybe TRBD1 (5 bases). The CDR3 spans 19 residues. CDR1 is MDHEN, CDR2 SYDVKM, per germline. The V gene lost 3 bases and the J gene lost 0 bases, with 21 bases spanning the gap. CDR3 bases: TGTGCCAGCAGTTTCTTCAGCCAGGGTCCCGGCTATAGCAATCAGCCCCAGCATTTT. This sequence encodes CASSFFSQGPGYSNQPQHF.

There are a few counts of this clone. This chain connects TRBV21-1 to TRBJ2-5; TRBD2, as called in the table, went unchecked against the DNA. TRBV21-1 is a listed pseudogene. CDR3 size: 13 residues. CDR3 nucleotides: TGTGCCAGGCAGCCTAGCGGTCAAGAGACCCAGTACTTC. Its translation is CARQPSGQETQYF.

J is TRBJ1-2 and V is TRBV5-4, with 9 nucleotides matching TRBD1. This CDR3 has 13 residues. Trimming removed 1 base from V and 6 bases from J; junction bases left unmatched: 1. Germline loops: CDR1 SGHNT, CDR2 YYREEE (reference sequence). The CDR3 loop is CASSLTGGNGYTF. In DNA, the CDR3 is TGTGCCAGCAGCTTGACAGGGGGCAATGGCTACACCTTC.

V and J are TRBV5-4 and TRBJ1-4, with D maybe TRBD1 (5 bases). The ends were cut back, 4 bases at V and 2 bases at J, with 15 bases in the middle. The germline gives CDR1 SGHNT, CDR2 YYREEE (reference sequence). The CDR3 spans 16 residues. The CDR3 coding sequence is TGTGCCAGCAGCAGTAGGGCGGGGACGACTAATGAAAAACTGTTTTTT. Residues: CASSSRAGTTNEKLFF. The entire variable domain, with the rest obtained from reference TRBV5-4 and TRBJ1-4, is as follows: ETGVTQSPTHLIKTRGQQVTLRCSSQSGHNTVSWYQQALGQGPQFIFQYYREEENGRGNFPPRFSGLQFPNYSSELNVNALELDDSALYLCASSSRAGTTNEKLFFGSGTQLSVL.

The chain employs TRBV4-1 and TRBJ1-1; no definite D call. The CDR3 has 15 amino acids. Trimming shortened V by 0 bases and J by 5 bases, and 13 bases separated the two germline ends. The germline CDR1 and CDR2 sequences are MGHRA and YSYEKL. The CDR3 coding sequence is TGCGCCAGCAGCCAAGATCGTCGGGGATCGACTGAAGCTTTCTTT. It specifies CASSQDRRGSTEAFF.

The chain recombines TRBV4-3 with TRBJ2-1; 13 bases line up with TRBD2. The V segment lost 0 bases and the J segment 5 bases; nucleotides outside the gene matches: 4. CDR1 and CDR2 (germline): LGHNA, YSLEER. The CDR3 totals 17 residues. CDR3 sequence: CASSQDRLAGGNNEQFF. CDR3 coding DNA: TGCGCCAGCAGCCAAGATCGACTAGCGGGAGGAAACAATGAGCAGTTCTTC.

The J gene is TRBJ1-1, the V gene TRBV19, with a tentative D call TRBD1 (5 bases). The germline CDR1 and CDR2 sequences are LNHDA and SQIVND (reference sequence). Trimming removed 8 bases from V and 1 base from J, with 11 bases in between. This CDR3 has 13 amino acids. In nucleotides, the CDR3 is TGTGCCAGTCAGGGCATCCGGAACACTGAAGCTTTCTTT. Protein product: CASQGIRNTEAFF. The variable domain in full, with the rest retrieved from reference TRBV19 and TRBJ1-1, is DGGITQSPKYLFRKEGQNVTLSCEQNLNHDAMYWYRQDPGQGLRLIYYSQIVNDFQKGDIAEGYSVSREKKESFPLTVTSAQKNPTAFYLCASQGIRNTEAFFGQGTRLTVV.

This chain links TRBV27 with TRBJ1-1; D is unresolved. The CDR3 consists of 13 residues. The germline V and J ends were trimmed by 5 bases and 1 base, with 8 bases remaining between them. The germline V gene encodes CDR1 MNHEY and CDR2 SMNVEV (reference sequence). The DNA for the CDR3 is TGTGCCAGCAGTCCCTGGGCGAACACTGAAGCTTTCTTT. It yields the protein CASSPWANTEAFF.

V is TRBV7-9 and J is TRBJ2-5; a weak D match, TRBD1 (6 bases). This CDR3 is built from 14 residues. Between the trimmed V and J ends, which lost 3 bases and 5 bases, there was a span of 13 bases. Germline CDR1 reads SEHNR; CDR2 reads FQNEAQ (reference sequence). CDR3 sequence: CASSLSGALETQYF. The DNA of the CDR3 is TGTGCCAGCAGCTTGTCAGGGGCATTGGAGACCCAGTACTTC.

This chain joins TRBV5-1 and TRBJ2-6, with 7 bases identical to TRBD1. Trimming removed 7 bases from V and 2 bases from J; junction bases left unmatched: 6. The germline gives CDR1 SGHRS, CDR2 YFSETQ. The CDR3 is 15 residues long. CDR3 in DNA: TGCGCCAGCGACCCGACAGGGACTGGGGCCAACGTCCTGACTTTC. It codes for CASDPTGTGANVLTF.

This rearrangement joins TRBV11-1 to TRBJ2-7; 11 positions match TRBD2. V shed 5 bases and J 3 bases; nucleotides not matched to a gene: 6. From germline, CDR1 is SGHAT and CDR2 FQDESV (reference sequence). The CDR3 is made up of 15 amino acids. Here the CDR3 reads CASSTRLAGRYEQYF. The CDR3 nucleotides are TGTGCCAGCAGCACTCGACTAGCGGGACGCTACGAGCAGTACTTC. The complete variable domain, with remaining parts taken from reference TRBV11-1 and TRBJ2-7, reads EAEVAQSPRYKITEKSQAVAFWCDPISGHATLYWYRQILGQGPELLVQFQDESVVDDSQLPKDRFSAERLKGVDSTLKIQPAELGDSAMYLCASSTRLAGRYEQYFGPGTRLTVT.

The CDR3 DNA is TGTGCCAGCTCACCGGAGCGCATCCAAGAGACCCAGTACTTC. Translating gives CASSPERIQETQYF. The V and J genes are TRBV18 and TRBJ2-5; unclear D gene. V gave up 3 bases and J gave up 1 base, with 9 bases separating them. Germline V lookup: CDR1 KGHSH, CDR2 LQKENI. This CDR3 comprises 14 residues.

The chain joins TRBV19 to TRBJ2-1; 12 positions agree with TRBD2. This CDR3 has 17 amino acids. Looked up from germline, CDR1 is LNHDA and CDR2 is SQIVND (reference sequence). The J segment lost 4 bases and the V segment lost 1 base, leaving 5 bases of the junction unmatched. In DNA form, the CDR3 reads TGTGCCAGTAGTATAGGTGGACTAGCGGGACCTTACAATGAGCAGTTCTTC. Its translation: CASSIGGLAGPYNEQFF. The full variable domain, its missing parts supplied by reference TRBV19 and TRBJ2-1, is DGGITQSPKYLFRKEGQNVTLSCEQNLNHDAMYWYRQDPGQGLRLIYYSQIVNDFQKGDIAEGYSVSREKKESFPLTVTSAQKNPTAFYLCASSIGGLAGPYNEQFFGPGTRLTVL.

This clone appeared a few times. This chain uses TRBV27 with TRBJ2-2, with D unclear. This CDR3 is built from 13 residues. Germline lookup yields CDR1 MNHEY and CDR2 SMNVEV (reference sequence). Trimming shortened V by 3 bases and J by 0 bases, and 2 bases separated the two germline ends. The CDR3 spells CASSFSNTGELFF. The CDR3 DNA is TGTGCCAGCAGTTTCTCGAACACCGGGGAGCTGTTTTTT.

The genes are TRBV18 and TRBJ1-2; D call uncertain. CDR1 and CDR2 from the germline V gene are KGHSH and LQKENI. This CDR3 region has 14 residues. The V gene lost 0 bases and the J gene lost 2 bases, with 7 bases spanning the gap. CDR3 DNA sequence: TGTGCCAGCTCACCACCTAACAGAAACTATGGCTACACCTTC. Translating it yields CASSPPNRNYGYTF.

CDR3 nucleotides: TGTGCCAGCAGCTTGGTGACAGGCAATCCCTACAATGAGCAGTTCTTC. Residues: CASSLVTGNPYNEQFF. The chain combines TRBV5-5 with TRBJ2-1, with a possible D match to TRBD1 (6 bases). V dropped 0 bases and J dropped 2 bases, with 12 bases sitting between them. Germline CDR1 is SGHKS and CDR2 is YYEKEE (reference sequence). The CDR3 totals 16 residues.

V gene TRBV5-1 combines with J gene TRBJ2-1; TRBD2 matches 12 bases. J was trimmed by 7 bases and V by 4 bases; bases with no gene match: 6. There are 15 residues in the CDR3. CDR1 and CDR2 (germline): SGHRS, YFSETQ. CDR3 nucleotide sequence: TGCGCCAGCAGCGGGGTAACTAGCGGGAGGAATGAGCAGTTCTTC. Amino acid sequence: CASSGVTSGRNEQFF.

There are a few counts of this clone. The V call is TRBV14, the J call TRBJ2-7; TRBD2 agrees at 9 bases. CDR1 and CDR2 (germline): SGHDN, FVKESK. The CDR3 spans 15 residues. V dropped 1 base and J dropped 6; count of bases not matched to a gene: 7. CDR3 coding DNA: TGTGCCAGCAGCCAAGTGAAGTTAGCGGGAGCCGAGCAGTACTTC. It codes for CASSQVKLAGAEQYF.

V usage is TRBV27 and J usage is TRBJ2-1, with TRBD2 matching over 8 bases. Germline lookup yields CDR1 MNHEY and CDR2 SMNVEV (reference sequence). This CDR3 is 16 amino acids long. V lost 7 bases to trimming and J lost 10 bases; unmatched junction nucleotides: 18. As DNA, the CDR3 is TGTGCCAGCACCGCCGGACGGGAGGGCCCTCTCGGGGAGCAGTTCTTC. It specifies CASTAGREGPLGEQFF.

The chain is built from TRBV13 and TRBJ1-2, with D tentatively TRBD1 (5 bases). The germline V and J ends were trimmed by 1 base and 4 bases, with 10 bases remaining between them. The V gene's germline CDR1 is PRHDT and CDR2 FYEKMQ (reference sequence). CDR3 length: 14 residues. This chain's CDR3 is CASSLVRQSYGYTF. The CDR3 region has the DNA TGTGCCAGCAGCTTAGTGCGACAGAGCTATGGCTACACCTTC.

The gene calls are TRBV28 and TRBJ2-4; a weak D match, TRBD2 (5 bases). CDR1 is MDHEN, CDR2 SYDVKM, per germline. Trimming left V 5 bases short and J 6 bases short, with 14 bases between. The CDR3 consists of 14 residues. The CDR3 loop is CASSTTAAGNIQYF. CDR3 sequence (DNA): TGTGCCAGCAGTACCACAGCGGCGGGAAACATTCAGTACTTC.

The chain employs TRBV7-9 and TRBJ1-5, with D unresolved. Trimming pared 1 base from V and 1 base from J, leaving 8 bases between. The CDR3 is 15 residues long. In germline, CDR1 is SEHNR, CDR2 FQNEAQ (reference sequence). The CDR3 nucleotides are TGTGCCAGCAGCTTAGAAAACATGAGCAATCAGCCCCAGCATTTT. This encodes CASSLENMSNQPQHF.

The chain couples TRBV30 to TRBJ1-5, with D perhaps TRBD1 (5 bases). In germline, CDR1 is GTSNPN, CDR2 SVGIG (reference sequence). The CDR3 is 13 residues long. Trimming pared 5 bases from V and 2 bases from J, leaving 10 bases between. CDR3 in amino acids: CAWARGGNQPQHF. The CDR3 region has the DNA TGTGCCTGGGCCCGGGGGGGCAATCAGCCCCAGCATTTT.